This T cell receptor beta chain was captured in a study of T cell responses to AZD1222 COVID-19 vaccine. Of note for this clone: The antigen is undetermined.

Using immunoSEQ multiplex PCR, the repertoire was profiled, and TCRdb retains in-frame clones only, with some absent. The data contain around 150,000 clones, roughly 84% of them seen just once; the ten biggest clones take up approximately 4%. Whole-study findings and limits: Variant regions that are unmutated are reportedly the target of nearly half of spike-specific TCRs.

The starting material was peripheral blood, obtained on day 0 of AZD1222 vaccination. The source is an adult in good health.

Here the CDR3 reads CAWTRQGDTNEKLFF. CDR3 sequence (DNA): TGTGCCTGGACCCGACAGGGGGATACTAATGAAAAACTGTTTTTT. The chain couples TRBV30 to TRBJ1-4; TRBD1 matches 9 bases. V dropped 4 bases and J dropped 2; count of bases not matched to a gene: 5. Germline CDR1 and CDR2: GTSNPN and SVGIG (reference sequence). There are 15 residues in the CDR3.